The rows below give T cell receptor beta chains drawn from one sample of a study of OX40 agonist ivuxolimab in advanced cancers. Sequencing was performed with immunoSEQ multiplex PCR; in TCRdb, only in-frame clones are kept and a portion is missing. The specimen's table records some 33 clones. This sample was obtained in a trial of the OX40 agonist ivuxolimab. All receptors come from an adult with an advanced solid tumor such as melanoma, head and neck, liver or kidney cancer. The CDR3 runs from the conserved cysteine through the conserved F or W. D genes are given only for firm matches. Clone sizes are given selectively: once, few, many, or a class where the clone is expanded.

d_gene	abundance	v_gene	j_gene	CDR3nt	CDR3aa
NA	once	TRBV6-8	TRBJ2-6	TGTGCCAGCGGTGACCCAAACTCTGGGGCCAACGTCCTGACTTTC	CASGDPNSGANVLTF
TRBD2	NA	TRBV11-3	TRBJ2-3	TGTGCCAGCAGCTTGACAACGCCGGGACTACCTCTCGGTACAGATACGCAGTATTTT	CASSLTTPGLPLGTDTQYF
NA	NA	TRBV18	TRBJ1-3	TGTGCCAGCTCACAAACTGGGACGTCGGCTGGAAACACCATATATTTT	CASSQTGTSAGNTIYF
TRBD2	NA	TRBV11-3	TRBJ2-1	TGTGCCAGCAGCTCCCAAAGCGGGAGGGCCATCGGTGAGCAGTTCTTC	CASSSQSGRAIGEQFF
NA	NA	TRBV19	TRBJ2-1	TGTGCCAGTAGTCGCGGGACAGACCTCTACAATGAGCAGTTCTTC	CASSRGTDLYNEQFF
NA	NA	TRBV7-2	TRBJ2-3	TGTGCCAGCAGCTTCGGCTCCGGGGATACGCAGTATTTT	CASSFGSGDTQYF
NA	NA	TRBV11-3	TRBJ1-6	TGTGCCAGCAGCTTAGACAGCTTTACCTATAATTCACCCCTCCACTTT	CASSLDSFTYNSPLHF
TRBD2	NA	TRBV15	TRBJ2-7	TGTGCCACCAGCAGTTCTAGCGGGAGAGCCTACGAGCAGTACTTC	CATSSSSGRAYEQYF
NA	NA	TRBV4-1	TRBJ1-1	TGCGCCAGCAGTCTTCAGGTGTCGAACACTGAAGCTTTCTTT	CASSLQVSNTEAFF
NA	NA	TRBV28	TRBJ1-1	TGTGCCAGCAGTTCCCATACAGGGTACACTGAAGCTTTCTTT	CASSSHTGYTEAFF
NA	NA	TRBV5-1	TRBJ2-2	TGCGCCAGCAGCTATTATAGTACGGGGGCGAACACCGGGGAGCTGTTTTTT	CASSYYSTGANTGELFF
NA	NA	TRBV29-1	TRBJ1-2	TGCAGCGTTGATTCAGGGATGGCTGGCTACACCTTC	CSVDSGMAGYTF
TRBD2	NA	TRBV11-3	TRBJ2-3	TGTGCCAGCAGCTTAGTTGGGACTAGCGCAACAGATACGCAGTATTTT	CASSLVGTSATDTQYF